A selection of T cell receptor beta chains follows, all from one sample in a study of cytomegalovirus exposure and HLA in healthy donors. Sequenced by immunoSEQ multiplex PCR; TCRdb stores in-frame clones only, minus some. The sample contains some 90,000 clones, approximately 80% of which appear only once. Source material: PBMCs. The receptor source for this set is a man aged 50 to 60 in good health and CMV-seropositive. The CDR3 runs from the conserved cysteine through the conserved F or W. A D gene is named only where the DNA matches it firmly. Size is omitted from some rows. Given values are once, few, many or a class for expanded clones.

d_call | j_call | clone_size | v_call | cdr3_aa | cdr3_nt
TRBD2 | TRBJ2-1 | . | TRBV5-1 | CASSLSITSRRGEQFF | TGCGCCAGCAGCTTGAGTATAACTAGCCGGCGGGGGGAGCAGTTCTTC
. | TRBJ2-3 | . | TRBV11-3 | CASSPRRTHGADTQYF | TGTGCCAGCAGCCCGCGGCGGACTCACGGGGCAGATACGCAGTATTTT
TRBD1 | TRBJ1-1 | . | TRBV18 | CASSPPGQGYANTEAFF | TGTGCCAGCTCACCACCGGGACAGGGGTATGCGAACACTGAAGCTTTCTTT
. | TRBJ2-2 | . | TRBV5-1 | CASSLVGETGELFF | TGCGCCAGCAGCTTGGTGGGAGAAACCGGGGAGCTGTTTTTT
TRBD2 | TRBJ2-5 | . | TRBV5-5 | CASSHPGGVEETQYF | TGTGCCAGTTCTCACCCGGGGGGGGTGGAAGAGACCCAGTACTTC
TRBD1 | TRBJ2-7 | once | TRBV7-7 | CASSLAPGAGGGEQYF | TGTGCCAGCAGCTTAGCCCCGGGGGCAGGGGGCGGCGAGCAGTACTTC
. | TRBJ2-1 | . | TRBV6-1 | CASSELTGQYNEQFF | TGTGCCAGCAGTGAACTAACGGGACAATACAATGAGCAGTTCTTC
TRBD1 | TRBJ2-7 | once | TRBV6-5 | CASSFLGTGTYEQYF | TGTGCCAGCAGCTTTCTGGGGACAGGGACCTACGAGCAGTACTTC
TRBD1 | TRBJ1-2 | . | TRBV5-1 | CASSTMTGGIYGYTF | TGCGCCAGCAGCACGATGACAGGGGGCATCTATGGCTACACCTTC
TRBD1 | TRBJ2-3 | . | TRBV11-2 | CASSFRTGTGGDTQYF | TGTGCCAGCAGCTTTAGGACCGGGACAGGGGGAGATACGCAGTATTTT
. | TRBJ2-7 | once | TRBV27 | CASRAGRPYEQYF | TGTGCCAGCAGGGCTGGGAGGCCCTACGAGCAGTACTTC
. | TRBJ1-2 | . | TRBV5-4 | CASSSPMTLNYGYTF | TGTGCCAGCAGCTCACCGATGACTCTCAACTATGGCTACACCTTC
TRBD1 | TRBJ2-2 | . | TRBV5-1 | CASSFATGGGGELFF | TGCGCCAGCAGCTTCGCGACAGGGGGCGGCGGGGAGCTGTTTTTT
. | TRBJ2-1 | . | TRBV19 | CASSWAGSYNEQFF | TGTGCCAGTAGTTGGGCGGGAAGTTACAATGAGCAGTTCTTC
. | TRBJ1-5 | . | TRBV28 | CASSNDGTFRNQPQHF | TGTGCCAGCAGTAACGACGGGACTTTTCGCAATCAGCCCCAGCATTTT
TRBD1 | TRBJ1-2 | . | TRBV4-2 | CASSQGLPRTGGDGYTF | TGTGCCAGCAGCCAGGGCTTACCCCGGACAGGGGGAGATGGCTACACCTTC
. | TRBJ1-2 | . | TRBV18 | CASSPRAQADYNGYTF | TGTGCCAGCTCACCACGGGCGCAAGCTGACTATAATGGCTACACCTTC
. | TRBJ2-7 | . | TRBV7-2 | CASSFGQTYSYEQYF | TGTGCCAGCAGCTTCGGACAGACTTACTCCTACGAGCAGTACTTC
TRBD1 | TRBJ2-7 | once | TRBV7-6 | CASSLGQGLLTYEQYF | TGTGCCAGCAGCTTGGGACAGGGGTTACTTACCTACGAGCAGTACTTC
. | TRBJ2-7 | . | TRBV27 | CASSFGRTYEQYF | TGTGCCAGCAGTTTCGGCAGGACCTACGAGCAGTACTTC
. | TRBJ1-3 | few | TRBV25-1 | CASSSPGGNTIYF | TGTGCCAGCAGTTCTCCAGGCGGAAACACCATATATTTT
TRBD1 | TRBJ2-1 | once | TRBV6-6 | CASSPQGSSYNEQFF | TGTGCCAGCAGTCCACAGGGGAGCTCCTACAATGAGCAGTTCTTC
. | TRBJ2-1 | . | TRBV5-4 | CASSLGASSYNEQFF | TGTGCCAGCAGCTTGGGAGCGTCCTCCTACAATGAGCAGTTCTTC
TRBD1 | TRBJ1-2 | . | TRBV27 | CASSFSGTGGFYYGYTF | TGTGCCAGCAGTTTCTCCGGGACAGGGGGATTTTACTATGGCTACACCTTC
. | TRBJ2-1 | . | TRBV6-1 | CASSEDPSPYNEQFF | TGTGCCAGCAGTGAAGATCCTAGTCCCTACAATGAGCAGTTCTTC
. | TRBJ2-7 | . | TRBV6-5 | CASKIQGSYEQYF | TGTGCCAGCAAAATACAGGGTTCCTACGAGCAGTACTTC
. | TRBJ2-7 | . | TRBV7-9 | CSSSLEGNPVLSEQYF | TGTTCCAGCAGCTTAGAGGGGAACCCAGTCCTCTCCGAGCAGTACTTC
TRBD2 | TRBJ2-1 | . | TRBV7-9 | CASSKPRGGVNEQFF | TGTGCCAGCAGCAAACCCCGGGGGGGGGTAAATGAGCAGTTCTTC
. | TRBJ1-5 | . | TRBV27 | CASGKEGYGNQPQHF | TGTGCCAGCGGGAAGGAGGGATATGGCAATCAGCCCCAGCATTTT
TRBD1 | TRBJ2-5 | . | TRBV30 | CAWSSRGLRPETQYF | TGTGCCTGGAGCTCCAGGGGGCTCCGTCCAGAGACCCAGTACTTC
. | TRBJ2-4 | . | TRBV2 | CASGLNEAKNSQYF | TGTGCCAGCGGACTCAACGAGGCCAAAAACAGTCAGTACTTC
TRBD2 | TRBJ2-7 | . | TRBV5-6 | CASSLGLAMNEQYF | TGTGCCAGCAGCTTGGGACTAGCGATGAACGAGCAGTACTTC
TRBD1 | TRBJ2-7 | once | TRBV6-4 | CASPPHPGQSHYEQYF | TGTGCCAGCCCTCCTCACCCGGGACAGTCACACTACGAGCAGTACTTC
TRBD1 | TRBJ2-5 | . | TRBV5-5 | CASSRTGGWSQETQYF | TGTGCCAGCAGCCGTACAGGGGGCTGGAGCCAAGAGACCCAGTACTTC
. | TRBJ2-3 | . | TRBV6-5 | CASSYSGRPHTDTQYF | TGTGCCAGCAGTTACTCGGGGAGGCCTCACACAGATACGCAGTATTTT
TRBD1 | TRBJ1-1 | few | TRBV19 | CASSGRQGARSGAFF | TGTGCCAGTAGTGGTAGACAGGGGGCGAGGAGTGGCGCTTTCTTT
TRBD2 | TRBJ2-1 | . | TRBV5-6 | CASSLAGGASYNEQFF | TGTGCCAGCAGCTTGGCGGGGGGGGCATCTTACAATGAGCAGTTCTTC
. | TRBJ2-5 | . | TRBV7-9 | CASSKEGGGTQYF | TGTGCCAGCAGCAAAGAGGGAGGGGGGACCCAGTACTTC
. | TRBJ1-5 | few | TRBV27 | CASSSYRDTYQPQHF | TGTGCCAGCAGTTCGTACCGGGACACCTATCAGCCCCAGCATTTT
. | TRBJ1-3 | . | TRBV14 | CASSPLIGNTIYF | TGTGCCAGCAGCCCCTTAATTGGAAACACCATATATTTT
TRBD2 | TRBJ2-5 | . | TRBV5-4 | CASSLDLAGGKTQYF | TGTGCCAGCAGCTTGGATCTAGCGGGAGGAAAGACCCAGTACTTC
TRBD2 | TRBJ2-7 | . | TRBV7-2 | CASSLEASGSPRAEQYF | TGTGCCAGCAGCTTAGAGGCTAGCGGGAGCCCTCGGGCCGAGCAGTACTTC
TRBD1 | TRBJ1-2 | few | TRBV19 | CASLEGYGTGSYGYTF | TGTGCCAGTCTTGAAGGGTACGGGACAGGGTCGTATGGCTACACCTTC
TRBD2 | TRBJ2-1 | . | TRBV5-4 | CASSLAGGEGKKFF | TGTGCCAGCAGCTTGGCCGGCGGGGAGGGGAAAAAGTTCTTC